There are many counts of the clone carrying this TCR beta chain. The antigen is undetermined. Exclusion of a patient resulted from uncontrolled infection, other autoimmune disease, pregnancy or lactation. The sample belongs to a study of T cells in Graves' hyperthyroidism and ophthalmopathy. Findings and caveats of the study: With a median lead of approximately 6.4 months before onset, the model predicted ophthalmopathy.

TCR beta CDR3 sequences were amplified from RNA transcripts. A set of HTBI primers served as the primers for a first-round RT-PCR of the TCR CDR3. TCRdb analysed the multiplex PCR reads with MiXCR anew, one entry per CDR3 protein. Of fewer than 700,000 distinct CDR3 sequences listed, around 16% were seen once; the top ten hold 3.8%. With V trimmed by 5 bases and J by 6 bases, 3 bases remained unmatched. Germline CDR1 is MNHEY and CDR2 is SMNVEV (reference sequence). The CDR3 is 14 amino acids. Specimen: blood. The chain couples TRBV27 to TRBJ1-5; 11 nucleotides line up with TRBD1. The receptor was derived from a woman in her twenties or thirties with Graves' hyperthyroidism. DNA of the CDR3: TGTGCCAGCAGTGCGGGGACAGGGGGTCAGCCCCAGCATTTT. Protein: CASSAGTGGQPQHF.